This T cell receptor (beta chain) is drawn from a study of OX40 agonist ivuxolimab in advanced cancers. With V trimmed by 6 bases and J by 4 bases, 2 bases remained unmatched. The CDR3 contains 12 residues. Germline V gene sequence: CDR1 MDHEN, CDR2 SYDVKM. Only in-frame clones appear in the TCRdb table, and some are missing; sequencing was by immunoSEQ multiplex PCR. Of 45,000 or so clones listed, roughly 87% are singletons. The input for sequencing was CD4+ or CD8+ T cells sorted from blood, taken in a trial of the OX40 agonist ivuxolimab. V gene TRBV28 combines with J gene TRBJ2-5, with 7 bases matching TRBD1. This clonotype was obtained from an adult with an advanced solid tumor such as melanoma, head and neck, liver or kidney cancer. In nucleotides, the CDR3 is TGTGCCAGCAGAAACAGGGGAGAGACCCAGTACTTC. Its protein is CASRNRGETQYF.